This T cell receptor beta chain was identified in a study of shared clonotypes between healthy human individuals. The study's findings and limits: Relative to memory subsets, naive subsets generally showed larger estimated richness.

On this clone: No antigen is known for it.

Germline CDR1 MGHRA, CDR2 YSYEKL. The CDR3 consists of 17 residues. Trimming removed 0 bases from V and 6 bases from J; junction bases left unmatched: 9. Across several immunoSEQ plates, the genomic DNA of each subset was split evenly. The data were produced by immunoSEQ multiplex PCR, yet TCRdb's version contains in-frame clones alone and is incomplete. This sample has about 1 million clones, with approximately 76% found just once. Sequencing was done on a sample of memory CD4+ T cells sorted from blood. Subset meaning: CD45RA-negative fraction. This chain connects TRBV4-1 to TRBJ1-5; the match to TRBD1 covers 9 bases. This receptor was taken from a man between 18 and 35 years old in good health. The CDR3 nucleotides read TGCGCCAGCAGCCAAGATGACACAGGGGGCTACGGTCAGCCCCAGCATTTT. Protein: CASSQDDTGGYGQPQHF.